Here is one T cell receptor beta chain with its context. This entry belongs to a study of T cell changes during pregnancy in multiple sclerosis. The CDR3 spans 15 residues. Trimming took off 0 bases at V and 6 bases at J, with 15 bases between the two ends. Germline V gives CDR1 SGHRS, CDR2 YFSETQ. Here immunoSEQ multiplex PCR was the method, and the copy in TCRdb shows in-frame clones only, minus some. Seen here are tens of thousands of clones, approximately 91% observed once, and the top ten hold approximately 1.2%. The chain has TRBV5-1 and TRBJ1-1; possible D gene TRBD1, 5 bases. The receptor's source is a female donor with multiple sclerosis, enrolled in a pregnancy study. The sequenced sample was peripheral blood, obtained in the second trimester of pregnancy. The CDR3 nucleotides read TGCGCCAGCAGCTTGGTTCCAGGGAAGACCGCTGAAGCTTTCTTT. It yields the protein CASSLVPGKTAEAFF.